The T cell receptor (beta chain) under discussion was sequenced for a study of T-cell memory formation after mild COVID-19 (dated by TCRdb to the early 2020s). About the investigation overall: TCR sequence clusters from the two donors were largely donor specific. In a couple of donors, T-cell clones that expanded and contracted after mild COVID-19 were followed by sequencing TCRalpha and TCRbeta repertoires longitudinally. Two young, previously healthy adult volunteers, one female and one male, were included in the cohort.

Concerning this clonotype: Its antigen is currently not known. The record has no base qualities; no much larger clone is one base away.

General conclusions and limits of the study: Whether the second-wave clones peaking on day 37 were SARS-CoV-2 specific was not confirmed. Clones contracting from day 15 to 85 had balanced CD4/CD8 phenotypes, while a second wave expanding from day 15 to 37 was biased towards CD4+. Some responding clones were detected in pre-infection memory, which suggested that pre-existing cross-reactive memory T cells had joined the SARS-CoV-2 response. Contracting CD4+ clones were located mainly in the CM and EM memory subsets, whereas CD8+ clones were found to be enriched in EMRA. Only two mild cases were covered in the study, and larger cohorts including severe cases with pre-infection samples were considered necessary.

As encoded in the germline V gene, CDR1 is SNHLY while CDR2 is FYNNEI. From the cysteine up to the phenylalanine, the CDR3 has a length of 14 residues. Only the CDR3 portion is preserved as DNA: 42 bases, with reading frame beginning at the first base. Ficoll-Paque density gradient centrifugation was the method used to isolate PBMCs. The reads were generated on an Illumina NovaSeq 6000. Using 5'RACE with constant-segment primers, TCRalpha and TCRbeta cDNA libraries were constructed, with sample barcodes and unique molecular identifiers added in the process. RNA was extracted from every sample with Trizol reagent. The libraries were amplified in two PCR steps, and the second step added a second sample barcode and Illumina TruSeq adapters. Sequencing of libraries was performed on an Illumina NovaSeq with 2 x 150 bp paired-end reads. The source study handled its data this way. Reads were demultiplexed and collapsed into UMI-guided consensus sequences with migec v1.2.7. Using mixcr v2.1.11, UMI consensuses were aligned to TRA and TRB V and J templates and then assembled into clonotypes. A clonotype was counted as expanded or contracted only when both edgeR and NoisET called the clonotype significant, with the noise models trained on biological replicates. edgeR calls used a false discovery rate-adjusted p below 0.01 and a log2 fold-change threshold of 1. As an exploratory analysis of dynamics, max-normalized trajectories of the 1000 most abundant clonotypes were examined by PCA with hierarchical clustering. Separately sequenced CD4+ and CD8+ repertoires were used to assign the CD4 or CD8 phenotype of responding clones. TCRdb passed the public sequencing reads through fastp at Q25 and MiXCR, retaining productive beta sequences. Entries that share a CDR3 protein sequence are merged under the most common genes and DNA. TCRdb, not the original authors, processed these V and J calls. The sample yields 260,000 or so distinct CDR3 sequences; roughly a sixth were counted once. The leading ten clones occupy under 25% of the sample.

This receptor chain uses TRBV2 and TRBJ2-2; the D region may be TRBD1 or TRBD2, each matching 5 bases equally. The sequenced sample consisted of PBMCs or a T cell subset sorted from them (not recorded which). The TCR was taken from a young man who had mild COVID-19 (a few samples of this study predate the infection). The sample titles of this study are shuffled in the database, so cell type and time point are left out; the donor was told from shared clones. The CDR3 corresponds to CGGGQGSNTGELFF. The DNA reads as follows: TGTGGCGGCGGGCAGGGTTCGAACACCGGGGAGCTGTTTTTT.